This entry lists 29 T cell receptor beta chains sequenced from one sample in a study of OX40 agonist ivuxolimab in advanced cancers. Some clones are missing from TCRdb's copy, which holds only in-frame ones; the method was immunoSEQ multiplex PCR. The profile shows roughly 16,000 clones, 87% of them singletons. Material: CD4+ or CD8+ T cells sorted from blood, obtained in a trial of the OX40 agonist ivuxolimab. The receptors come from an adult with an advanced solid tumor such as melanoma, head and neck, liver or kidney cancer.

The rearrangement uses TRBV7-8 and TRBJ1-1; 8 bases are a match to TRBD1. CDR1 is SGHVS and CDR2 is FQNEAQ in the germline V gene. CDR3 length: 16 residues. V shed 5 bases, J shed 4 bases, and the junction held 12 bases outside the gene matches. The CDR3 nucleotides are TGTGCCAGCAGCCGGGAGACGGACAGGGCTACCACTGAAGCTTTCTTT. Protein sequence: CASSRETDRATTEAFF. The full variable domain, rest sourced from reference TRBV7-8 and TRBJ1-1, is GAGVSQSPRYKVAKRGQDVALRCDPISGHVSLFWYQQALGQGPEFLTYFQNEAQLDKSGLPSDRFFAERPEGSVSTLKIQRTQQEDSAVYLCASSRETDRATTEAFFGQGTRLTVV.

V gene TRBV7-9 combines with J gene TRBJ1-1; the match to TRBD1 covers 10 bases. V shed 5 bases, J shed 7 bases, and the junction held 19 bases outside the gene matches. The CDR3 is made up of 18 amino acids. CDR1 is SEHNR and CDR2 is FQNEAQ in the germline V gene (reference sequence). The CDR3 DNA is TGTGCCAGCAGCGGGACAGGGGAGTTTTTGCTCCCCCCCTTTGAAGCTTTCTTT. Translation gives CASSGTGEFLLPPFEAFF. Full variable domain (outside the CDR3, taken from reference TRBV7-9 and TRBJ1-1): DTGVSQNPRHKITKRGQNVTFRCDPISEHNRLYWYRQTLGQGPEFLTYFQNEAQLEKSRLLSDRFSAERPKGSFSTLEIQRTEQGDSAMYLCASSGTGEFLLPPFEAFFGQGTRLTVV.

The chain joins TRBV7-8 to TRBJ1-1, with 9 bases matching TRBD1. Trimming cost V 3 bases and J 3 bases; bases outside gene matches: 8. Germline V gene lookup returns CDR1 SGHVS and CDR2 FQNEAQ. The CDR3 has 16 residues. The CDR3 loop is CASSFDLGDRDTEAFF. The CDR3 DNA reads TGTGCCAGCAGCTTTGATCTGGGGGACAGGGACACTGAAGCTTTCTTT.

The sample holds a few counts of this clone. The gene calls are TRBV5-5 and TRBJ2-7; 7 nucleotides match TRBD1. Looked up from germline, CDR1 is SGHKS and CDR2 is YYEKEE (reference sequence). Trimming at V came to 0 bases and at J to 5 bases, leaving 11 bases not matched to a gene. The length of the CDR3 is 16 residues. The CDR3 here is CASSLVPFDRVHEQYF. For the CDR3, the DNA is TGTGCCAGCAGCTTGGTCCCTTTTGACAGGGTCCACGAGCAGTACTTC.

This clone has just one count. The chain carries TRBV27 and TRBJ1-4; TRBD1 matches at 8 bases. The V gene's germline CDR1 is MNHEY and CDR2 SMNVEV (reference sequence). CDR3 size: 16 residues. Losses at the gene ends were 0 bases for V and 3 bases for J; bases not matched to a gene: 3. CDR3 bases: TGTGCCAGCAGTTTATCACCGGGACAGGCTAATGAAAAACTGTTTTTT. The encoded protein is CASSLSPGQANEKLFF.

V and J are TRBV19 and TRBJ1-1, with D possibly being TRBD1 (6 bases). The CDR3 sequence is 12 residues long. The germline V gene encodes CDR1 LNHDA and CDR2 SQIVND (reference sequence). Trimming took 9 bases from V and 4 from J, leaving 12 bases between them. The CDR3 loop reads CASIQGRTEAFF. CDR3 in DNA: TGTGCCAGCATACAGGGACGCACTGAAGCTTTCTTT.

This clone was counted between two and nine times. The chain links TRBV27 to TRBJ2-7, with D maybe TRBD1 (5 bases). Trimming pared 4 bases from V and 3 bases from J, leaving 10 bases between. The germline V gene encodes CDR1 MNHEY and CDR2 SMNVEV (reference sequence). The CDR3 loop spans 13 amino acids. CDR3 nucleotides: TGTGCCAGCAGTTCCCGGACACGCTACGAGCAGTACTTC. It specifies CASSSRTRYEQYF.

The chain couples TRBV19 to TRBJ1-2, with 8 bases fitting TRBD1. This CDR3 has 16 amino acids. The germline V gene encodes CDR1 LNHDA and CDR2 SQIVND (reference sequence). After removal of 7 bases from V and 8 bases from J, the junction contained 18 bases not matched to a gene. The CDR3 spells CASNNPGQDIIKGYTF. The DNA of the CDR3 is TGTGCCAGTAATAATCCGGGACAGGACATAATCAAAGGCTACACCTTC.

This chain connects TRBV13 to TRBJ2-7, with 10 bases matching TRBD1. V was clipped by 2 bases and J by 6 bases; unmatched bases: 4. The V gene's germline CDR1 is PRHDT and CDR2 FYEKMQ (reference sequence). The CDR3 sequence is 14 residues long. CDR3: CASSLYRTGGEQYF. CDR3 bases: TGTGCCAGCAGCTTATACCGGACAGGGGGCGAGCAGTACTTC.

As DNA, the CDR3 is TGTGCCAGCAGCCTAGGACAGGGGGGTCAGCCCCAGCATTTT. As protein: CASSLGQGGQPQHF. The chain uses TRBV5-6 and TRBJ1-5, with 10 bases identical to TRBD1. CDR3 length: 14 residues. The ends lost 4 bases at V and 6 bases at J; junction bases unmatched: 4. Germline V lookup: CDR1 SGHDT, CDR2 YYEEEE.

The chain couples TRBV2 to TRBJ1-5; D remains unclear. This CDR3 spans 14 amino acids. The germline V and J ends were trimmed by 1 base and 4 bases, with 8 bases remaining between them. Germline CDR1 reads SNHLY; CDR2 reads FYNNEI. The CDR3 DNA follows: TGTGCCAGCAGTGAAGTAGACGGGAATCAGCCCCAGCATTTT. It encodes CASSEVDGNQPQHF. The variable domain in full, completed from reference TRBV2 and TRBJ1-5, reads EPEVTQTPSHQVTQMGQEVILRCVPISNHLYFYWYRQILGQKVEFLVSFYNNEISEKSEIFDDQFSVERPDGSNFTLKIRSTKLEDSAMYFCASSEVDGNQPQHFGDGTRLSIL.

The J gene is TRBJ1-1, the V gene TRBV19, with D unresolved. Germline values: CDR1 LNHDA, CDR2 SQIVND (reference sequence). V lost 3 bases and J lost 0, with 14 bases in between. The CDR3 loop spans 16 amino acids. CDR3 protein: CASSIGRLSMNTEAFF. CDR3 nucleotides: TGTGCCAGTAGTATCGGTCGGCTCTCAATGAACACTGAAGCTTTCTTT.

In its sample, this clone is medium-sized (0.01 to 0.1%). V and J are TRBV28 and TRBJ1-1; tentative D call: TRBD1 (5 bases). CDR3 size: 13 residues. Trimming took off 5 bases at V and 8 bases at J, with 15 bases between the two ends. Germline CDR1 is MDHEN and CDR2 is SYDVKM. DNA for the CDR3: TGTGCCAGCAGTCCGGGACCGCCGTTGGAAGCTTTCTTT. It is translated as CASSPGPPLEAFF.

This clone was detected once. V gene TRBV7-8 combines with J gene TRBJ2-3; D could derive from TRBD1 or TRBD2 (5 bases each). The ends were cut back, 6 bases at V and 5 bases at J, with 21 bases in the middle. The CDR3 covers 16 residues. Germline V gene data show CDR1 as SGHVS and CDR2 as FQNEAQ. CDR3 sequence: CASRRKTGGYEDTQYF. The CDR3 DNA sequence: TGTGCCAGCAGACGCAAAACAGGCGGGTATGAAGATACGCAGTATTTT.

The chain is built from TRBV30 and TRBJ2-1, with D tentatively TRBD1 (6 bases). The germline V and J ends were trimmed by 0 bases and 0 bases, with 9 bases remaining between them. The CDR3 spans 15 residues. CDR1 is GTSNPN and CDR2 is SVGIG in the germline V gene (reference sequence). As DNA, the CDR3 is TGTGCCTGGAGTGTAGGGGACATCTCCTACAATGAGCAGTTCTTC. It is translated as CAWSVGDISYNEQFF. The full variable domain, in which reference TRBV30 and TRBJ2-1 provide the parts outside the CDR3, is SQTIHQWPATLVQPVGSPLSLECTVEGTSNPNLYWYRQAAGRGLQLLFYSVGIGQISSEVPQNLSASRPQDRQFILSSKKLLLSDSGFYLCAWSVGDISYNEQFFGPGTRLTVL.

This rearrangement joins TRBV19 to TRBJ2-7, with 8 bases aligning to TRBD2. V lost 3 bases and J lost 7; bases outside the gene matches: 11. Germline V gene data show CDR1 as LNHDA and CDR2 as SQIVND (reference sequence). This CDR3 comprises 15 residues. In DNA, the CDR3 is TGTGCCAGTAGTATCGGGAGGGGACCTTTTATGGAGCAGTACTTC. Translating gives CASSIGRGPFMEQYF.

V and J are TRBV4-1 and TRBJ1-1, with 9 bases lining up with TRBD1. The CDR3 has 13 residues. Germline loops: CDR1 MGHRA, CDR2 YSYEKL. The trim removed 4 bases at V and 6 bases at J, leaving 3 bases unmatched. The CDR3 reads CASSLQGASEAFF. As DNA, the CDR3 is TGCGCCAGCAGCCTACAGGGGGCTTCTGAAGCTTTCTTT.

The CDR3 DNA sequence: TGTGCCAGCACTATACAGGGGGCTGGCACAGATACGCAGTATTTT. Translated: CASTIQGAGTDTQYF. V is TRBV9 and J is TRBJ2-3; 9 bases align to TRBD1. The germline gives CDR1 SGDLS, CDR2 YYNGEE. The CDR3 extends over 15 amino acids. With V trimmed by 6 bases and J by 1 base, 6 bases remained unmatched.

This clone came up once. This sequence joins TRBV29-1 and TRBJ2-1, with 11 nucleotides matching TRBD2. CDR1 and CDR2 from the germline V gene are SQVTM and ANQGSEA. The trim removed 3 bases at V and 8 bases at J, leaving 9 bases unmatched. CDR3 length: 15 residues. CDR3 coding DNA: TGCAGCGTTGAGACCCTAGCGGGGGGTCCCGATGAGCAGTTCTTC. Its protein product is CSVETLAGGPDEQFF.

The chain is built from TRBV7-3 and TRBJ2-1, with unresolved D. Trimming stripped 1 base from V and 0 bases from J, with 7 bases between. The CDR3 sequence is 15 residues long. Germline V lookup: CDR1 SGHTA, CDR2 FQGTGA. As DNA, the CDR3 is TGTGCCAGCAGCTTAAGCAGGAACTCCTACAATGAGCAGTTCTTC. Its protein is CASSLSRNSYNEQFF.

The chain links TRBV29-1 to TRBJ2-2; the D is unclear. V was cut by 5 bases and J by 6 bases, with 4 bases left in between. CDR3 length equals 10 residues. Germline V CDR1 and CDR2: SQVTM, ANQGSEA. Here the CDR3 reads CSVNSGELFF. The CDR3 DNA follows: TGCAGCGTTAACTCCGGGGAGCTGTTTTTT.

This clone was seen a few times. The chain uses TRBV19 and TRBJ1-4; TRBD1 might be the D (5 bases). The CDR3 sequence is 14 residues long. The ends were cut back, 10 bases at V and 10 bases at J, with 22 bases in the middle. Germline V gives CDR1 LNHDA, CDR2 SQIVND (reference sequence). For the CDR3, the DNA is TGTGCCACCGAGAGCGTGGCAGGGAGTCCAAAACTGTTTTTT. Amino acid sequence: CATESVAGSPKLFF.

This chain connects TRBV19 to TRBJ1-1; D gene uncertain. Trimming removed 3 bases from V and 0 bases from J, with 8 bases in between. CDR1 LNHDA and CDR2 SQIVND come from the germline V gene (reference sequence). This CDR3 is 14 amino acids long. The CDR3 nucleotides are TGTGCCAGTAGTATCAACAGCATGAACACTGAAGCTTTCTTT. The encoded protein is CASSINSMNTEAFF. The full variable domain, with the rest looked up from reference TRBV19 and TRBJ1-1, is DGGITQSPKYLFRKEGQNVTLSCEQNLNHDAMYWYRQDPGQGLRLIYYSQIVNDFQKGDIAEGYSVSREKKESFPLTVTSAQKNPTAFYLCASSINSMNTEAFFGQGTRLTVV.

The J gene is TRBJ2-3, the V gene TRBV19; 9 bases fit TRBD1. Looked up from germline, CDR1 is LNHDA and CDR2 is SQIVND (reference sequence). Trimming at V came to 2 bases and at J to 0 bases, leaving 6 bases not matched to a gene. The CDR3 totals 17 residues. The CDR3 loop is CASSITRDRVSTDTQYF. The CDR3 DNA sequence: TGTGCCAGTAGTATAACTCGGGACAGGGTTAGCACAGATACGCAGTATTTT.

In regard to this clone: The same CDR3 is also encoded by other DNA sequences in this sample. The gene calls are TRBV13 and TRBJ2-7; 11 bases agree with TRBD1. Germline V lookup: CDR1 PRHDT, CDR2 FYEKMQ (reference sequence). V shed 1 base and J 6 bases; nucleotides not matched to a gene: 2. This CDR3 region has 14 residues. The CDR3 DNA follows: TGTGCCAGCAGCTTAGAGGGGACAGGGGGCGAGCAGTACTTC. This gives the protein CASSLEGTGGEQYF.

This CDR3 reads CASSQGRGGVTYEQYF. CDR3 DNA: TGTGCCAGCAGCCAAGGTCGAGGTGGAGTTACCTACGAGCAGTACTTC. The V call is TRBV14, the J call TRBJ2-7; the D is unclear. The CDR3 is made up of 16 amino acids. Germline loops: CDR1 SGHDN, CDR2 FVKESK. The ends were cut back, 1 base at V and 2 bases at J, with 15 bases in the middle.

This clone was recorded once. The rearrangement joins TRBV14 to TRBJ1-1, with TRBD1 as a possible D gene (5 bases). There are 14 residues in the CDR3. Germline assignment: CDR1 SGHDN and CDR2 FVKESK. V lost 8 bases, J lost 3 bases, and 16 bases lay in between. The CDR3 spells CASRLTGGYTEAFF. The CDR3 DNA sequence: TGTGCCAGCCGACTGACCGGGGGATACACTGAAGCTTTCTTT.

V is TRBV11-3 and J is TRBJ2-3; TRBD1 matches at 10 bases. The CDR3 contains 17 residues. V lost 5 bases to trimming and J lost 3 bases; unmatched junction nucleotides: 11. The germline V gene has CDR1 SGHNT and CDR2 YENEEA. CDR3 sequence: CASSPRNGDRGTDTQYF. DNA for the CDR3: TGTGCCAGCAGCCCCCGTAACGGGGACAGGGGAACAGATACGCAGTATTTT.

V gene TRBV27 combines with J gene TRBJ1-3; a possible D gene is TRBD1 (6 bases). Trimming took 3 bases from V and 0 from J, leaving 9 bases between them. The CDR3 has 15 amino acids. Per the germline V gene, CDR1 is MNHEY and CDR2 is SMNVEV (reference sequence). The CDR3 DNA follows: TGTGCCAGCAGTTTCCAGGGACACTCTGGAAACACCATATATTTT. Translation: CASSFQGHSGNTIYF.